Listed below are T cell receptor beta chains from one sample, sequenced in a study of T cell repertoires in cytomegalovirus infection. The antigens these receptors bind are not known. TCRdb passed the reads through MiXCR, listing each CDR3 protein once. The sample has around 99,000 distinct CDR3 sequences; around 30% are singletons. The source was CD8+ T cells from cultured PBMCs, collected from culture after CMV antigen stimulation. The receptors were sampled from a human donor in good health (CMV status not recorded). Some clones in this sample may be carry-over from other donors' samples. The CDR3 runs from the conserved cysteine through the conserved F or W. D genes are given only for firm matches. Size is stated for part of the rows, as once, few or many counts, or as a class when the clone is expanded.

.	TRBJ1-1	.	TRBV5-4	CASSLEAGRAFF	TGTGCCAGCAGCTTGGAGGCAGGACGCGCTTTCTTT
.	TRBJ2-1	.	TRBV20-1	CSARGGNHNEQFF	TGCAGTGCTAGGGGGGGTAACCACAATGAGCAGTTCTTC
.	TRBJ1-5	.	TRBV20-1	CSASNEGGLQPQHF	TGCAGTGCTTCCAATGAGGGGGGTCTACAGCCCCAGCATTTT
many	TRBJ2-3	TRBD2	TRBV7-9	CASSLDGTGLAGTQYF	TGTGCCAGCAGCTTGGACGGTACGGGACTAGCTGGTACGCAGTATTTT
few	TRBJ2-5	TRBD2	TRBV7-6	CASSWTREGTQYF	TGTGCCAGCAGCTGGACAAGGGAGGGGACCCAGTACTTC
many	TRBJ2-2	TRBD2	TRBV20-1	CSARVQGGGANGELFF	TGCAGTGCTAGGGTGCAGGGCGGGGGGGCGAACGGGGAGCTGTTTTTT
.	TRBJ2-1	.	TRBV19	CASSMLSTETYNEQFF	TGTGCCAGTAGTATGCTTTCCACCGAAACCTACAATGAGCAGTTCTTC
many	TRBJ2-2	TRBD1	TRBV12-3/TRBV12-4	CASSFPGGTDTGELFF	TGTGCCAGCAGTTTCCCAGGGGGCACGGACACCGGGGAGCTGTTTTTT
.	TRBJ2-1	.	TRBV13	CASSSQLIGTTYNEQFF	TGTGCCAGCAGCTCTCAGCTAATTGGGACAACCTACAATGAGCAGTTCTTC
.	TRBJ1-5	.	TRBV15	CATSRGRAGNQPQHF	TGTGCCACCAGCAGAGGAAGGGCCGGCAATCAGCCCCAGCATTTT
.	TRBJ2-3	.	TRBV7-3	CASRSDAHTQYF	TGTGCCAGCAGGTCCGATGCCCATACGCAGTATTTT
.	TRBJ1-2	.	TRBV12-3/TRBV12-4	CASSLYAGPHGYTF	TGTGCCAGCAGTTTATACGCAGGGCCTCATGGCTACACCTTC
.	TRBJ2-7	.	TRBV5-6	CASSLWRAHYEQYF	TGTGCCAGCAGCTTATGGAGGGCGCACTACGAGCAGTACTTC
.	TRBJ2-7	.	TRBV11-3	CASSPAGSYEQYF	TGTGCCAGCAGTCCAGCAGGTTCCTACGAGCAGTACTTC
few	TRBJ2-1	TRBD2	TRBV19	CASGTSSYNEQFF	TGTGCCAGTGGGACTAGCTCCTACAATGAGCAGTTCTTC
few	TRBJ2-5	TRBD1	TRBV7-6	CASSFPPGQLQETQYF	TGTGCCAGCAGCTTCCCCCCGGGACAGCTCCAAGAGACCCAGTACTTC
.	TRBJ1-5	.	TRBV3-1	CASSQEVGGRGSQPQHF	TGTGCCAGCAGCCAAGAAGTAGGGGGACGGGGGTCTCAGCCCCAGCATTTT
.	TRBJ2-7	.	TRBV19	CASSSNRDTEKYF	TGTGCCAGTAGTTCCAACCGGGACACGGAGAAGTACTTC
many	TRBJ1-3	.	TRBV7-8	CASSLAPDSFSGNTIYF	TGTGCCAGCAGCTTAGCCCCGGACAGTTTCTCTGGAAACACCATATATTTT
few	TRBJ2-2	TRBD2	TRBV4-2	CASSQDETSGGTFTGELFF	TGTGCCAGCAGCCAAGATGAAACTAGCGGGGGGACCTTCACCGGGGAGCTGTTTTTT
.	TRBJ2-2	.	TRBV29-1	CSVLDGAGELFF	TGCAGCGTTCTAGATGGTGCTGGGGAGCTGTTTTTT
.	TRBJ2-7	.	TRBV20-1	CSASPTEGHEQYF	TGCAGTGCTAGTCCGACCGAGGGTCACGAGCAGTACTTC
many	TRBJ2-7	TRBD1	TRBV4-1	CASSQSGRTGTYEQYF	TGCGCCAGCAGCCAAAGCGGTAGGACAGGTACCTACGAGCAGTACTTC
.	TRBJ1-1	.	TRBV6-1	CASSEVVNTEAFF	TGTGCCAGCAGTGAAGTAGTGAACACTGAAGCTTTCTTT
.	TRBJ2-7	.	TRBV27	CASSFSPGGTYEQYF	TGTGCCAGCAGTTTCAGCCCAGGGGGGACCTACGAGCAGTACTTC
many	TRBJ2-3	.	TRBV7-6	CASSLLAGTDTQYF	TGTGCCAGCAGCTTACTTGCTGGCACAGATACGCAGTATTTT
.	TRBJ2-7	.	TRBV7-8	CASSLGTPPYEQYF	TGTGCCAGCAGCTTAGGGACTCCACCCTACGAGCAGTACTTC
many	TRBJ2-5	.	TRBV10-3	CAIGQANQETQYF	TGTGCCATCGGGCAGGCTAACCAAGAGACCCAGTACTTC
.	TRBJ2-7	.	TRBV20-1	CSARALRRSSYEQYF	TGCAGTGCTAGAGCTCTCCGCCGTAGCTCCTACGAGCAGTACTTC
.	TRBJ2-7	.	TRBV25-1	CASSEPEASYEQYF	TGTGCCAGCAGTGAACCGGAGGCGTCCTACGAGCAGTACTTC
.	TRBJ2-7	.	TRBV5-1	CASSLEVGGEQYF	TGCGCCAGCAGCTTGGAAGTGGGAGGCGAGCAGTACTTC
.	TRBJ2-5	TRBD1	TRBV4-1	CASSPRAGGTLETQYF	TGCGCCAGCAGCCCCAGGGCAGGGGGCACGTTGGAGACCCAGTACTTC
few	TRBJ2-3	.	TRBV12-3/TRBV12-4	CASSSGTWTDTQYF	TGTGCCAGCAGTTCCGGGACATGGACAGATACGCAGTATTTT
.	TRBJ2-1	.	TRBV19	CATSEALGGEQFF	TGTGCCACCTCGGAGGCGTTGGGTGGTGAGCAGTTCTTC
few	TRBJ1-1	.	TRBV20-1	CSARDYGGGTEAFF	TGCAGTGCTAGAGATTATGGGGGGGGCACTGAAGCTTTCTTT